What follows are 3 T cell receptor beta chains derived from one specimen sequenced in a study of blood T cells in healthy people across ages. Sample-barcoded 5' priming and a J-beta primer mix drove a second PCR of 7 to 11 cycles. From the 5' RACE reads, TCRdb called clonotypes with MiXCR, one entry per CDR3 protein. The table has around 1.5 million distinct CDR3 sequences, 55% to 75% seen once; the top ten hold over 5.5%. The sample comprised blood. All receptors come from a man between 18 and 35 years old in good health.

This clonotype was detected only a few times. The chain carries TRBV27 and TRBJ2-3; tentative D call: TRBD2 (5 bases). Looked up from germline, CDR1 is MNHEY and CDR2 is SMNVEV (reference sequence). The CDR3 spans 13 residues. Trimming pared 5 bases from V and 7 bases from J, leaving 13 bases between. The CDR3 DNA sequence: TGTGCCAGCAGTACCAGCGGACCCAATACGCAGTATTTT. Translated, it gives CASSTSGPNTQYF.

The chain links TRBV6-2 or TRBV6-3 to TRBJ2-7, with D possibly TRBD1 on 5 matching bases. V lost 5 bases, J lost 7 bases, and 15 bases lay in between. The germline gives CDR1 MNHEY, CDR2 SVGEGT. The CDR3 loop spans 13 amino acids. CDR3 residues: CASSPGSSREQYF. The DNA of the CDR3 is TGTGCCAGCAGTCCAGGGTCTTCCCGGGAGCAGTACTTC.

The chain carries TRBV7-9 and TRBJ2-3, with D possibly being TRBD2 (5 bases). The germline V gene has CDR1 SEHNR and CDR2 FQNEAQ (reference sequence). V was pared by 5 bases and J by 0 bases, with 9 bases between. The CDR3 length is 14 residues. The CDR3: CASSGSSSTDTQYF. Written as DNA, the CDR3 is TGTGCCAGCAGCGGGAGCTCTAGCACAGATACGCAGTATTTT.